These 6 T cell receptor beta chains were all obtained from the same sample, sequenced in a study of response to subunit inactivated influenza vaccine. TCRdb re-called the RT-PCR reads through MiXCR, storing one row per CDR3 protein. Of 610,000 or so distinct CDR3 sequences listed, 14% are singletons. Source: PBMCs from blood, taken 11 to 12 days after vaccination. Source of these receptors: a man aged 45-65 years who received an inactivated influenza vaccine.

This chain joins TRBV29-1 and TRBJ1-2, with D hard to call. V lost 0 bases, J lost 4 bases, and 12 bases lay in between. Germline V gene sequence: CDR1 SQVTM, CDR2 ANQGSEA. The CDR3 runs 14 residues. The CDR3 DNA reads as TGCAGCGTTGAAGAAGGACCCTTAAGCTATGGCTACACCTTC. It is translated as CSVEEGPLSYGYTF.

This chain links TRBV7-2 with TRBJ2-3; 9 bases fit TRBD2. The CDR3 spans 17 residues. The germline CDR1 and CDR2 sequences are SGHTA and FQGNSA. Losses at the gene ends were 0 bases for V and 3 bases for J; bases not matched to a gene: 7. CDR3 sequence reads: CASSLAYLAGMTDTQYF. CDR3 coding DNA: TGTGCCAGCAGCTTAGCGTACCTAGCGGGGATGACAGATACGCAGTATTTT.

This clonotype has just a few counts. This chain links TRBV7-9 with TRBJ1-6; D may be TRBD1 (6 bases). V lost 6 bases and J lost 13, with 22 bases in between. The CDR3 is 15 amino acids. CDR1 is SEHNR and CDR2 is FQNEAQ in the germline V gene (reference sequence). The CDR3 coding sequence is TGTGCCAGCAGGCGTAACAGGGAGGCCACGGGGCCCCTCCACTTT. It specifies CASRRNREATGPLHF.

There are a few counts of this clonotype. V is TRBV12-3 or TRBV12-4 and J is TRBJ2-7; possibly TRBD1 for D (6 bases). This CDR3 has 15 amino acids. V gave up 5 bases and J gave up 0 bases, with 14 bases separating them. This CDR3 is CASSQTGSSSYEQYF. The DNA of the CDR3 is TGTGCCAGCAGTCAAACAGGGTCCAGCTCCTACGAGCAGTACTTC.

The rearrangement links TRBV7-9 to TRBJ1-4; TRBD1 matches at 12 bases. Germline V gene data show CDR1 as SEHNR and CDR2 as FQNEAQ (reference sequence). The V segment lost 4 bases and the J segment 6 bases; nucleotides outside the gene matches: 0. The CDR3 totals 14 residues. CDR3 coding DNA: TGTGCCAGCAGCTGGGACAGGGGGCATGAAAAACTGTTTTTT. As protein: CASSWDRGHEKLFF.

The genes are TRBV7-2 and TRBJ2-7; D unclear. V was cut by 1 base and J by 3 bases, with 10 bases left in between. Germline loops: CDR1 SGHTA, CDR2 FQGNSA. The CDR3 consists of 14 residues. The CDR3 sequence is CASSLGPQYYEQYF. The CDR3, as DNA: TGTGCCAGCAGCTTAGGCCCTCAGTACTACGAGCAGTACTTC. Full variable domain (missing parts from reference TRBV7-2 and TRBJ2-7): GAGVSQSPSNKVTEKGKDVELRCDPISGHTALYWYRQSLGQGLEFLIYFQGNSAPDKSGLPSDRFSAERTGGSVSTLTIQRTQQEDSAVYLCASSLGPQYYEQYFGPGTRLTVT.